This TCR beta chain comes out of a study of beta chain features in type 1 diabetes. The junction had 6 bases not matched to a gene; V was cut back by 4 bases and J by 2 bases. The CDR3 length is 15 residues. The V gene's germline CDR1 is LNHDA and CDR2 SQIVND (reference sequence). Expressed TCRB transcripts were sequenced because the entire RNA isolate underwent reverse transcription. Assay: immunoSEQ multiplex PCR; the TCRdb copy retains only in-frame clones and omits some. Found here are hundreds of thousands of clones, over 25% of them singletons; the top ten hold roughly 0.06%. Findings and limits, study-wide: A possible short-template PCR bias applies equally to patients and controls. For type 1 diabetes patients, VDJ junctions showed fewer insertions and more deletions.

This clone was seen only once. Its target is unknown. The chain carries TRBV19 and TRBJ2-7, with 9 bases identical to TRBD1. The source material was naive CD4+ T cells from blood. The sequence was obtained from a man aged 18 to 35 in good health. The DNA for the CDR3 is TGTGCCAGTAGTACCGGGACAGGGTCCGCCTACGAGCAGTACTTC. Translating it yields CASSTGTGSAYEQYF.